The sequence of this T cell receptor beta chain was determined in a study of blood T cell repertoires in COVID-19 (dated by TCRdb to about 2020). As for the study more broadly: Samples covering the acute and convalescent phases of COVID-19 were provided by collaborators in the United States, Italy and Spain. Sample metadata almost always included a de-identified subject ID, COVID-19 status, age in years and sex. Subjects who had been exposed to COVID-19, were actively infected with it, or had recovered from it provided the deeply sampled blood TCRbeta repertoires that made up the dataset. Samples came from the ongoing ImmuneRACE study (first 160 participants) plus 1,254 subjects from 6 global collaborators. The repertoires were released in a freely available public database meant as a resource for research on the immune response to SARS-CoV-2. Where HLA class I and class II types were available, the types were taken from metadata supplied by the sample provider, not from assay-based typing. The prospective study material was composed of cDNA or gDNA derived from T cells, B-cell-depleted T cells, or PBMCs.

The collaborating institutions used their own protocols to collect whole blood in K2EDTA tubes. For TCRbeta analysis, collaborators shipped samples in one of three forms: frozen whole blood, isolated PBMCs, or DNA extracted from either of those sample types. TCRbeta CDR3 regions were amplified from genomic DNA by means of the immunoSEQ Assay, a bias-controlled multiplex PCR. In the authors' own workflow: Nucleated cell counts per sample were estimated from amplification of reference gene primers within the assay. To quantify the absolute abundance of each unique TCRbeta CDR3 rearrangement, sequence reads were collapsed and filtered. For each sample, productive Simpson clonality was calculated by taking the square root of Simpson's diversity index across productive rearrangements. The immuneACCESS repertoire file appears here via TCRdb, limited to in-frame rearrangements. These files lack a portion of the clones; in checked studies, under half of the deficit traces to unresolved V genes, and the cause of the others is not known. Clone size and V and J calls were adopted from that table, with D and trimming inferred from the DNA. This sample comprises roughly 160,000 clones, around 86% of them detected only once. The leading ten clones occupy more than 0.75% of the sample.

The paper's findings and limits, for the study overall: The quantity of clinical and demographic metadata differed by source and by participant and was supplied without curation.

For this clone: Its antigen remains unidentified. No base quality information exists; no much larger clone differs at one position.

This TCR was recovered from a man in his late teens or twenties with acute or convalescent COVID-19. Sequencing was performed on peripheral blood.

CDR3 reads: CAWSVGHLHSGNTIYF. The bases are TGTGCCTGGAGTGTGGGGCACCTTCACTCTGGAAACACCATATATTTT. The rearrangement joined TRBV30 to TRBJ1-3; TRBD1 could be the D gene, as 5 bases match. The germline ends are 12 bases apart after V is trimmed by 0 bases and J by 0 bases. Counted from cysteine to phenylalanine, this CDR3 has 16 amino acids. Only the CDR3 region is kept as DNA, spanning 48 bases read in frame from base 1. CDR1 and CDR2 (GTSNPN, SVGIG) derive from the germline V gene (reference sequence).